This TCR beta chain comes out of a study of early T cells in non-severe SARS-CoV-2 infection. Trimming stripped 5 bases from V and 4 bases from J, with 14 bases between. This CDR3 comprises 14 residues. TCRdb processed the 5' RACE reads anew with MiXCR; each CDR3 protein has one entry. The table has 55,000 to 75,000 distinct CDR3 sequences, about an eighth seen once. Ten or more counts support this clonotype. This chain joins TRBV12-3 or TRBV12-4 and TRBJ2-5; possibly TRBD1 for D (7 bases). Sequencing used whole blood. The sequence was obtained from an adult who was a healthcare worker with PCR-confirmed SARS-CoV-2 infection or an uninfected control (not recorded which). The CDR3 nucleotides are TGTGCCAGCAGTCCCCGACAGGGAGGAGAGACCCAGTACTTC. Residues: CASSPRQGGETQYF.